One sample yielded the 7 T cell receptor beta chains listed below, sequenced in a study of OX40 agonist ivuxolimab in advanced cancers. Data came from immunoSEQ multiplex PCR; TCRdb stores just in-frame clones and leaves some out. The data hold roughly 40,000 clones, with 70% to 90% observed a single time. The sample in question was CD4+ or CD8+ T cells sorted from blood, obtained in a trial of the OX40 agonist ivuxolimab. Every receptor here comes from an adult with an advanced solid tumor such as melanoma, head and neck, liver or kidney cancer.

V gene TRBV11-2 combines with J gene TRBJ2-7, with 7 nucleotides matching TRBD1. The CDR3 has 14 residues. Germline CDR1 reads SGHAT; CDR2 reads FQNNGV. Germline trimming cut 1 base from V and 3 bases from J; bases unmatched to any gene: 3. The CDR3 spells CASSLGQGDYEQYF. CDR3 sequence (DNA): TGTGCCAGCAGCTTAGGGCAGGGGGACTACGAGCAGTACTTC.

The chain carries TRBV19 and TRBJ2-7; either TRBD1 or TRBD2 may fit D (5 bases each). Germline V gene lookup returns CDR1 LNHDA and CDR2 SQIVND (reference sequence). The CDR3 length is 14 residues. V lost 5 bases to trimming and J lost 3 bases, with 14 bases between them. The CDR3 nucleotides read TGTGCCAGTAGTCCGGCCGGGACGCTCTACGAGCAGTACTTC. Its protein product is CASSPAGTLYEQYF.

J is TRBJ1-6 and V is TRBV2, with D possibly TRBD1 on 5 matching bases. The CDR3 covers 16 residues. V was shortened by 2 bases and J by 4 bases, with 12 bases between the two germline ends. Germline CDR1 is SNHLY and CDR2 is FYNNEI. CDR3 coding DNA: TGTGCCAGCAGTGAAAGGGGCCAAGATTATAATTCACCCCTCCACTTT. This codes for CASSERGQDYNSPLHF. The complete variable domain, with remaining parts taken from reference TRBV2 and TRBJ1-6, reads EPEVTQTPSHQVTQMGQEVILRCVPISNHLYFYWYRQILGQKVEFLVSFYNNEISEKSEIFDDQFSVERPDGSNFTLKIRSTKLEDSAMYFCASSERGQDYNSPLHFGNGTRLTVT.

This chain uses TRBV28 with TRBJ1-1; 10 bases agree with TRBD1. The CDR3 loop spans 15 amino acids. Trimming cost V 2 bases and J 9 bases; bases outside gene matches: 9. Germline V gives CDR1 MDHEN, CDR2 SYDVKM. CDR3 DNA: TGTGCCAGCAGTTTAGACAGGGGGCGATGGGCGAAAGCTTTCTTT. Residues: CASSLDRGRWAKAFF.

CDR3 sequence reads: CASSLGNQPQHF. In nucleotides, the CDR3 is TGTGCCAGCAGCTTGGGGAATCAGCCCCAGCATTTT. This chain uses TRBV5-6 with TRBJ1-5; D is unclear. Germline CDR1 is SGHDT and CDR2 is YYEEEE. The V and J ends lost 0 bases and 4 bases respectively, with 2 bases between them. There are 12 residues in the CDR3.

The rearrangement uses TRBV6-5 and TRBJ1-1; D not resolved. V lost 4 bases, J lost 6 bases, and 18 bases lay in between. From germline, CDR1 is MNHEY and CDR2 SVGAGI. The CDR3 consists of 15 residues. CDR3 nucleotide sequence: TGTGCCAGCAGTTCTGGAAGTGTCCAGTTCCCTGAAGCTTTCTTT. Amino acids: CASSSGSVQFPEAFF.

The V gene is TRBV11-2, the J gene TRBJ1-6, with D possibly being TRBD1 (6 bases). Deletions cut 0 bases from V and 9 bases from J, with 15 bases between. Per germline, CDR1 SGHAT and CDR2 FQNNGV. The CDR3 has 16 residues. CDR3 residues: CASSLDDQGWISPLHF. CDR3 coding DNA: TGTGCCAGCAGCTTAGATGATCAGGGGTGGATTTCACCCCTCCACTTT.